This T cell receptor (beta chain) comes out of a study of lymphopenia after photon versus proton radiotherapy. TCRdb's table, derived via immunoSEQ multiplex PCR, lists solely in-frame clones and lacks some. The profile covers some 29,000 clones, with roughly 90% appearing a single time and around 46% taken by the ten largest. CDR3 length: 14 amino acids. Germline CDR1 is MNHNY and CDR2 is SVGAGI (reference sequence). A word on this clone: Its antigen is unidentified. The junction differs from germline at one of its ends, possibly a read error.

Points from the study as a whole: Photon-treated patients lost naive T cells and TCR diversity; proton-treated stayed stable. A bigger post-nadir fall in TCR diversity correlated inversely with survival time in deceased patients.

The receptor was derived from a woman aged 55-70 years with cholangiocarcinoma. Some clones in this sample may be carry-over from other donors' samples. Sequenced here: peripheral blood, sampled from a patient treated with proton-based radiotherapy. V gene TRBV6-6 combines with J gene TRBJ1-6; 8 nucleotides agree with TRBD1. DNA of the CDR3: TGTGCCAGCAGCACAGCAGGGGGCGGTTCACCCCTCCGCTTT. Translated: CASSTAGGGSPLRF.